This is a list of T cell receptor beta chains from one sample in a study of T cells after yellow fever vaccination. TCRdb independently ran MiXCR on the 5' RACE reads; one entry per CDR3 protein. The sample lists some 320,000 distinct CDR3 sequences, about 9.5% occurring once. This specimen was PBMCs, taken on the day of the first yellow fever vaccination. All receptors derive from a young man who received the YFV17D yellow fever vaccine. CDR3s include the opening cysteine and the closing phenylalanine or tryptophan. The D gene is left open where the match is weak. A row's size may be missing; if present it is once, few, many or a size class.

CDR3: CASSRPGAEDTQYF; DNA: TGCGCCAGCAGTCGTCCGGGGGCTGAGGATACGCAGTATTTT; V: TRBV5-1; size: .; D: .; J: TRBJ2-3
CDR3: CASTRTGHQPQHF; DNA: TGTGCCAGCACCCGGACAGGGCACCAGCCCCAGCATTTT; V: TRBV19; size: .; D: TRBD1; J: TRBJ1-5
CDR3: CASSFPPGGPGSYNEQFF; DNA: TGTGCCAGCAGCTTTCCGCCGGGGGGACCCGGCTCCTACAATGAGCAGTTCTTC; V: TRBV11-2; size: .; D: TRBD2; J: TRBJ2-1
CDR3: CSARIGGNIQYF; DNA: TGCAGTGCTAGAATCGGGGGAAACATTCAGTACTTC; V: TRBV20-1; size: few; D: .; J: TRBJ2-4
CDR3: CTSSPRLYSGANVLTF; DNA: TGTACCAGCAGCCCCCGTCTATACTCTGGGGCCAACGTCCTGACTTTC; V: TRBV13; size: .; D: .; J: TRBJ2-6
CDR3: CSVPRGGLSTDTQYF; DNA: TGCAGCGTGCCCCGGGGGGGGCTTAGCACAGATACGCAGTATTTT; V: TRBV29-1; size: many; D: TRBD2; J: TRBJ2-3
CDR3: CASSRQRGGTYGYTF; DNA: TGCGCCAGCAGTCGGCAAAGGGGGGGGACGTATGGCTACACCTTC; V: TRBV4-3; size: .; D: .; J: TRBJ1-2
CDR3: CSASLQGPNTEAFF; DNA: TGCAGTGCTAGTCTCCAGGGCCCGAACACTGAAGCTTTCTTT; V: TRBV20-1; size: .; D: .; J: TRBJ1-1
CDR3: CASSLPGGRTDTQYF; DNA: TGTGCCAGCAGCCTACCAGGGGGGCGGACAGATACGCAGTATTTT; V: TRBV5-4; size: few; D: .; J: TRBJ2-3
CDR3: CSVRTGDSYNSPLHF; DNA: TGCAGTGTTAGGACAGGCGACTCCTATAATTCACCCCTCCACTTT; V: TRBV20-1; size: .; D: TRBD1; J: TRBJ1-6
CDR3: CASSPLSRQGFGGYTF; DNA: TGTGCCAGCAGTCCCTTATCCCGACAGGGTTTCGGTGGCTACACCTTC; V: TRBV27; size: .; D: TRBD1; J: TRBJ1-2
CDR3: CASNQGPDTQYF; DNA: TGTGCCAGCAACCAGGGCCCAGATACGCAGTATTTT; V: TRBV5-4; size: many; D: .; J: TRBJ2-3
CDR3: CATSPEWYGNTGELFF; DNA: TGTGCCACCTCGCCAGAATGGTACGGTAACACCGGGGAGCTGTTTTTT; V: TRBV27; size: few; D: .; J: TRBJ2-2
CDR3: CASSPSTTHTDTQYF; DNA: TGCGCCAGCAGCCCTAGTACTACCCACACAGATACGCAGTATTTT; V: TRBV5-1; size: few; D: .; J: TRBJ2-3
CDR3: CASSLGGSAGELFF; DNA: TGTGCCAGCAGCTTAGGGGGTAGCGCCGGGGAGCTGTTTTTT; V: TRBV11-2; size: many; D: .; J: TRBJ2-2
CDR3: CASSSSTGLGYEQYF; DNA: TGTGCCAGCAGCTCTTCGACAGGTTTGGGGTACGAGCAGTACTTC; V: TRBV7-9; size: few; D: .; J: TRBJ2-7
CDR3: CASSNGLAGYNEQFF; DNA: TGTGCCAGCAGCAACGGACTAGCGGGGTACAATGAGCAGTTCTTC; V: TRBV7-2; size: few; D: TRBD2; J: TRBJ2-1
CDR3: CASSDAGQGSDTQYF; DNA: TGTGCCAGCAGTGACGCAGGACAGGGGTCAGATACGCAGTATTTT; V: TRBV6-4; size: .; D: TRBD1; J: TRBJ2-3
CDR3: CASSSVGTSYNEQFF; DNA: TGTGCCAGCAGCTCGGTAGGGACCTCCTACAATGAGCAGTTCTTC; V: TRBV7-2; size: .; D: .; J: TRBJ2-1
CDR3: CASSLWAGELFF; DNA: TGTGCCAGCAGCTTATGGGCCGGGGAGCTGTTTTTT; V: TRBV7-2; size: few; D: .; J: TRBJ2-2
CDR3: CASSLEGWKLGDTQYF; DNA: TGTGCCAGCAGCCTAGAGGGCTGGAAGTTGGGGGATACGCAGTATTTT; V: TRBV3-1; size: .; D: .; J: TRBJ2-3
CDR3: CASSATGDRTQYF; DNA: TGTGCCAGCAGCGCGACAGGTGATAGGACCCAGTACTTC; V: TRBV2; size: few; D: .; J: TRBJ2-5
CDR3: CASSPGGAGTGELFF; DNA: TGCGCCAGCAGCCCCGGGGGAGCAGGGACCGGGGAGCTGTTTTTT; V: TRBV5-1; size: many; D: .; J: TRBJ2-2
CDR3: CASRVQGVISPLHF; DNA: TGTGCCAGCAGAGTACAGGGGGTTATTTCACCCCTCCACTTT; V: TRBV12-3/TRBV12-4; size: .; D: TRBD1; J: TRBJ1-6
CDR3: CASSSQGAPTGELFF; DNA: TGTGCCAGCAGCTCCCAGGGGGCCCCCACCGGGGAGCTGTTTTTT; V: TRBV2; size: .; D: TRBD1; J: TRBJ2-2
CDR3: CASSRAPSYNEQFF; DNA: TGTGCCAGCTCCCGGGCGCCTTCCTACAATGAGCAGTTCTTC; V: TRBV5-6; size: .; D: .; J: TRBJ2-1
CDR3: CASRVVQETGELFF; DNA: TGTGCCAGCAGGGTAGTACAAGAGACCGGGGAGCTGTTTTTT; V: TRBV12-3/TRBV12-4; size: few; D: .; J: TRBJ2-2
CDR3: CASSFRGQGVRQPQHF; DNA: TGTGCCAGCAGTTTCCGGGGACAGGGCGTGAGGCAGCCCCAGCATTTT; V: TRBV12-3/TRBV12-4; size: .; D: TRBD1; J: TRBJ1-5
CDR3: CALRGDRNTEAFF; DNA: TGTGCCCTCCGGGGTGACAGAAACACTGAAGCTTTCTTT; V: TRBV10-3; size: .; D: .; J: TRBJ1-1
CDR3: CASSVPTGTNTEAFF; DNA: TGCGCCAGCAGCGTACCGACAGGGACGAACACTGAAGCTTTCTTT; V: TRBV5-1; size: .; D: TRBD1; J: TRBJ1-1
CDR3: CASSLFGQAYEQYF; DNA: TGTGCCAGCAGTTTATTTGGCCAGGCCTACGAGCAGTACTTC; V: TRBV27; size: .; D: .; J: TRBJ2-7
CDR3: CASSRTGAEQYF; DNA: TGTGCCAGCAGCAGGACAGGGGCCGAGCAGTACTTC; V: TRBV6-5; size: .; D: TRBD1; J: TRBJ2-7